The entry that follows covers one TCR beta chain sequence. This clonotype was seen at least ten times. Its antigen is not yet known. No per-base quality is available; no much larger clone lies one base away. This record comes from a study of blood T cells in healthy people across ages (dated by TCRdb to 2013 to 2016). At the level of the whole study: In model experiments, template switching captured about one uniquely barcoded TCR beta cDNA molecule for every two T cells. The study measured age-related changes in TCR beta repertoire diversity using deep sequencing normalized with unique cDNA molecular identifiers. The donors were split into four age groups: young (average around 15 years), middle-aged (about 40), aged (more than 60) and long-lived (roughly 77). To avoid experimental bias, donors of different ages were distributed randomly across sequencing lanes. Two additional independent replicas of 1 million unique cDNA reads from the same blood draw were analyzed for two donors (one aged 18 to 30 and one aged 80 or older).

Donors were around 37 systemically healthy Caucasian individuals from Russia aged roughly 6 to 95 years. Each donor gave about 11 milliliters of peripheral blood, drawn into EDTA-treated Vacutainer tubes. PBMCs were isolated by Ficoll-Paque density-gradient centrifugation, with at least 6.5 million obtained per sample. Total RNA was extracted from PBMCs with Trizol reagent, with at least 6 micrograms obtained per sample. For every donor, an aliquot of PBMCs went through flow cytometry to measure the percentages of naive CD45RAhigh/CD27high T cells. Per the germline V gene, SGHTA is the CDR1 and FQGNSA is the CDR2. The CDR3 contains 11 residues, cysteine and phenylalanine counted. Solely the CDR3 DNA is kept, with 33 bases framed from the first base. A distance of 3 bases separates the germline ends of V and J, which lose 3 bases and 5 bases respectively. Overall study results and their limits: Conclusive comparison of naive and antigen-experienced compartments was prevented by the profiling of bulk unsorted PBMCs. Estimates of total diversity from one million sequenced T cells were regarded as lower bounds and underestimates. The long-lived group showed more naive CD4+ T cells, fewer expanded clones and increased TCR diversity than the aged group, suggesting age selection. As age increased, observed TCR beta diversity per million T cells dropped in a roughly linear way, and a significant reduction was already evident by age around 41. There was a strong correlation between observed TCR beta diversity and the percentage of naive T cells measured by flow cytometry. Because donor CMV infection status was unknown, age-related changes in expanded clonotypes were potentially confounded.

The library relied on 5' RACE. TCRdb names Illumina HiSeq 2500 as the instrument used. A second PCR of 7 to 11 cycles was performed with a sample-barcoded 5' primer and a J-beta primer mix. A template-switch 5' adaptor carrying 12 random nucleotides introduced a unique molecular identifier onto each TCR beta cDNA molecule. At least 3 million CDR3-containing paired-end reads were obtained from each sample. The Mint cDNA synthesis kit, primed by a TRBC-specific oligonucleotide, was used to synthesize first-strand cDNA from all RNA. Following uracil-DNA glycosylase treatment, all cDNA underwent a first 18-cycle PCR with the universal primers M1SS and BC2_uni_R. As for the authors' bioinformatics: For normalization, 1 million high-quality reads were randomly selected from each sample, with every read carrying a distinct molecular identifier. Reads sharing molecular identifiers were discarded rather than binned into consensus sequences. MiTCR, with a Q25 quality threshold and the strictest error-elimination algorithm, was used for CDR3 identification, clonotype clustering and error correction. A nonparametric unseen species model using Euler transformation provided a lower-bound estimate of total TCR beta diversity. TCRdb ran its own pipeline on the public reads, namely fastp trimming at Q25 and MiXCR clone calling, and kept in-frame beta chains. Each entry merges the rows of one CDR3 protein and shows their most common DNA and genes. TCRdb, not the original authors, processed these V and J calls. A total of approximately 1,000,000 distinct CDR3 sequences appear in this sample, roughly two fifths of them only once. The ten largest clones take up about an eighth of the sample.

Here the chain combines TRBV7-2 and TRBJ2-3, with the D gene too uncertain to name. The TCR comes from a young man in good health. The sequenced material came from blood. The CDR3 loop reads CASSFVDTQYF. The sequenced DNA is TGTGCCAGCAGCTTTGTAGATACGCAGTATTTT.